This T cell receptor (beta chain) was sequenced during a study of molecular identifiers for immune sequencing clone quantification. Listed TCR primers and previously described methods were used for bulk TCR libraries. TCRdb passed the PCR reads through MiXCR, listing each CDR3 protein once. In the table there are 65,000 or so distinct CDR3 sequences, around 18% of which are singletons. The trim removed 3 bases at V and 0 bases at J, leaving 3 bases unmatched. CDR1 and CDR2 (germline): SGDLS, YYNGEE. CDR3 length: 14 amino acids. This clonotype was counted many times. The rearrangement joins TRBV9 to TRBJ2-7; 7 bases fit TRBD2. The sequenced material came from naive CD8+ T cells from blood, with Jurkat cell RNA spiked in. This sample's subset: FACS-sorted CD8+CD4-CCR7+CD45RA+ naive T cells. The sequence derives from a human donor in good health. Some libraries in this study had Jurkat cell RNA spiked in. The CDR3: CASSEGGSSYEQYF. CDR3 in DNA: TGTGCCAGCAGCGAGGGAGGGAGCTCCTACGAGCAGTACTTC.